A selection of T cell receptor beta chains follows, all from one sample in a study of beta chain features in type 1 diabetes. The table came from immunoSEQ multiplex PCR; TCRdb's copy has only in-frame clones and leaves some out. The sample carries some 330,000 clones, roughly an eighth recorded once. Sequenced input: naive CD4+ T cells from blood. Receptors originate from a woman younger than 30 with type 1 diabetes. Each CDR3 is given with its conserved first and last residue. The D gene is left open where the match is weak. Clone size is not always given. Where it is, it says once, few, many or a class for expanded clones.

v_gene	d_gene	j_gene	abundance	CDR3aa	CDR3nt
TRBV29-1	-	TRBJ2-3	-	CSVARVVESTDTQYF	TGCAGCGTTGCCCGAGTGGTGGAGAGCACAGATACGCAGTATTTT
TRBV27	-	TRBJ1-1	few	CATRHSGTDTEAFF	TGTGCCACCCGCCACTCCGGTACTGACACTGAAGCTTTCTTT
TRBV30	-	TRBJ2-7	few	CAWEVGGEQYF	TGTGCCTGGGAGGTGGGGGGCGAGCAGTACTTC
TRBV2	TRBD1	TRBJ1-1	once	CASSGDRATEAFF	TGTGCCAGCAGTGGGGACAGGGCGACTGAAGCTTTCTTT
TRBV29-1	-	TRBJ1-5	few	CSVEDTEGNSNQPQHF	TGCAGCGTTGAAGACACGGAGGGGAATAGCAATCAGCCCCAGCATTTT
TRBV5-1	TRBD1	TRBJ2-7	few	CASSLGGQGNEQYF	TGCGCCAGCAGCTTGGGGGGACAGGGAAACGAGCAGTACTTC
TRBV7-6	-	TRBJ1-5	-	CASSWGNNQPQHF	TGTGCCAGCAGCTGGGGCAACAATCAGCCCCAGCATTTT
TRBV5-1	TRBD1	TRBJ1-5	few	CASSTGQAGNQPQHF	TGCGCCAGCAGCACGGGACAGGCCGGGAACCAGCCCCAGCATTTT
TRBV7-8	TRBD2	TRBJ2-3	few	CASSVREGPDTQYF	TGTGCCAGCAGCGTGCGGGAGGGTCCAGATACGCAGTATTTT
TRBV19	TRBD2	TRBJ2-1	few	CASRSRGGLSYNEQFF	TGTGCCAGTAGATCGCGGGGGGGACTCTCCTACAATGAGCAGTTCTTC
TRBV7-3	TRBD2	TRBJ2-2	-	CASSLAGGIPGELFF	TGTGCCAGCAGCTTAGCGGGAGGTATCCCCGGGGAGCTGTTTTTT
TRBV29-1	-	TRBJ1-1	few	CSVGQVVNTEAFF	TGCAGCGTTGGACAGGTTGTGAACACTGAAGCTTTCTTT
TRBV21-1	-	TRBJ2-7	few	CASVRLAVYEQYF	TGTGCCAGCGTTCGACTAGCGGTCTACGAGCAGTACTTC
TRBV6-1	-	TRBJ2-7	-	CASTRQETSYEQYF	TGTGCCAGCACTCGACAGGAAACCTCCTACGAGCAGTACTTC
TRBV7-9	-	TRBJ2-3	few	CASSLGQDGADTQYF	TGTGCCAGCAGCTTAGGGCAGGATGGTGCAGATACGCAGTATTTT
TRBV27	-	TRBJ1-2	-	CASSFRQNYGYTF	TGTGCCAGCAGTTTCAGGCAGAACTATGGCTACACCTTC
TRBV5-1	-	TRBJ2-1	few	CASSFPSHEQFF	TGCGCCAGCAGCTTCCCTAGTCATGAGCAGTTCTTC
TRBV28	-	TRBJ2-1	-	CATSQIEQFF	TGTGCCACCAGCCAGATTGAGCAGTTCTTC
TRBV10-3	TRBD2	TRBJ2-3	-	CAISYGGTQYF	TGTGCCATCAGCTACGGGGGGACGCAGTATTTT
TRBV27	-	TRBJ2-3	few	CASSHSTDTQYF	TGTGCCAGCAGTCATAGCACAGATACGCAGTATTTT
TRBV18	TRBD2	TRBJ2-7	few	CASSPPVSGGGEQYF	TGTGCCAGCTCACCACCGGTCAGCGGGGGCGGCGAGCAGTACTTC
TRBV28	TRBD1	TRBJ2-7	-	CATNEGQGGVLLESEQYF	TGTGCCACCAACGAGGGACAGGGAGGAGTCCTTTTAGAGTCCGAGCAGTACTTC
TRBV4-3	TRBD2	TRBJ2-5	-	CASSPRSGRVETQYF	TGCGCCAGCAGCCCCCGTAGCGGGAGGGTGGAGACCCAGTACTTC
TRBV5-1	TRBD2	TRBJ2-1	-	CASSFTSGESEQFF	TGCGCCAGCAGCTTTACTAGCGGGGAAAGTGAGCAGTTCTTC
TRBV28	TRBD1	TRBJ2-7	-	CASRGTGSSYEQYF	TGTGCCAGCAGGGGGACAGGGAGCTCCTACGAGCAGTACTTC
TRBV5-1	-	TRBJ2-3	-	CASSLDLADTQYF	TGCGCCAGCAGCTTGGATTTAGCGGATACGCAGTATTTT
TRBV30	-	TRBJ2-2	few	CAFLADRAGELFF	TGTGCCTTTCTAGCCGACCGGGCCGGGGAGCTGTTTTTT
TRBV30	-	TRBJ2-3	few	CARGVDTQYF	TGTGCCCGGGGAGTGGATACGCAGTATTTT
TRBV5-1	-	TRBJ2-5	few	CASSLAPGFQETQYF	TGCGCCAGCAGCTTGGCCCCGGGGTTCCAAGAGACCCAGTACTTC
TRBV30	-	TRBJ1-1	few	CAWGGTMRAEAFF	TGTGCCTGGGGGGGGACCATGAGGGCTGAAGCTTTCTTT
TRBV4-3	TRBD2	TRBJ2-5	few	CASSQLLAGGGETQYF	TGCGCCAGCAGCCAATTACTAGCGGGGGGAGGGGAGACCCAGTACTTC
TRBV28	-	TRBJ1-5	-	CASKRPVSNQPQHF	TGTGCCAGCAAGCGGCCGGTCAGCAATCAGCCCCAGCATTTT
TRBV28	-	TRBJ2-7	-	CASRRLNADPTYEQYF	TGTGCCAGCAGGCGCCTAAACGCGGATCCAACCTACGAGCAGTACTTC
TRBV7-2	-	TRBJ2-7	few	CASSPIATSYEQYF	TGTGCCAGCAGCCCAATAGCGACCTCCTACGAGCAGTACTTC
TRBV7-9	-	TRBJ2-5	few	CASSSSPAGRWETQYF	TGTGCCAGCAGCTCAAGCCCTGCAGGGAGGTGGGAGACCCAGTACTTC
TRBV20-1	-	TRBJ1-2	-	CSDSANYGYTF	TGCAGTGACTCGGCTAACTATGGCTACACCTTC
TRBV28	TRBD1	TRBJ1-1	-	CASSRPGTGWTEAFF	TGTGCCAGCAGTCGTCCCGGGACAGGGTGGACTGAAGCTTTCTTT
TRBV7-2	TRBD2	TRBJ2-7	few	CASSLAWTSGGLAYEQYF	TGTGCCAGCAGCTTAGCGTGGACTAGCGGGGGGCTTGCCTACGAGCAGTACTTC
TRBV28	TRBD2	TRBJ2-1	few	CASSPGTSGRDRRFF	TGTGCCAGCAGTCCAGGGACTAGCGGGAGGGACCGTCGGTTCTTC
TRBV29-1	-	TRBJ2-3	few	CSVGPQMTDTQYF	TGCAGCGTTGGGCCGCAGATGACAGATACGCAGTATTTT
TRBV30	TRBD1	TRBJ1-4	-	CAWSVGQGTNEKLFF	TGTGCCTGGAGTGTAGGACAGGGGACTAATGAAAAACTGTTTTTT
TRBV28	TRBD1	TRBJ2-1	few	CASSSSGQGRNEQFF	TGTGCCAGCAGTTCGTCGGGACAGGGTCGCAATGAGCAGTTCTTC